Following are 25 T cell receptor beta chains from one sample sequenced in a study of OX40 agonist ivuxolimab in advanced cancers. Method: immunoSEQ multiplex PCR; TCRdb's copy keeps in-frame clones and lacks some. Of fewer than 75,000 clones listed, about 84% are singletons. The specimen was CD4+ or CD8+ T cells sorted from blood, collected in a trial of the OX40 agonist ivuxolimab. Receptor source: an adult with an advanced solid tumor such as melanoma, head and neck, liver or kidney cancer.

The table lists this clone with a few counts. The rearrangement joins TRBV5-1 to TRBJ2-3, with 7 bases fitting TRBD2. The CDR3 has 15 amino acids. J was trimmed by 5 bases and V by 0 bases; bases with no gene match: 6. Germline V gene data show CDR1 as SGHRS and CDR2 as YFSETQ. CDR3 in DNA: TGCGCCAGCAGCTTGGGGCGCGGGGGAGTAGATACGCAGTATTTT. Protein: CASSLGRGGVDTQYF.

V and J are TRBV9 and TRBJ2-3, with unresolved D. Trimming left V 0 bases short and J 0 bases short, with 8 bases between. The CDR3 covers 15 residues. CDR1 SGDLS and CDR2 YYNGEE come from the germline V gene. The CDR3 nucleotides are TGTGCCAGCAGCGTAGATAGCCGGAGCACAGATACGCAGTATTTT. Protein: CASSVDSRSTDTQYF.

The CDR3 protein is CASLGVNRGETQYF. The CDR3 DNA reads as TGTGCCAGCCTGGGGGTTAACCGCGGGGAGACCCAGTACTTC. This chain links TRBV6-1 with TRBJ2-5; tentatively, D is TRBD1 or TRBD2 (5 bases each). V was trimmed by 8 bases and J by 5 bases, leaving 18 bases between them. Germline CDR1 is MNHNS and CDR2 is SASEGT. This CDR3 has 14 residues.

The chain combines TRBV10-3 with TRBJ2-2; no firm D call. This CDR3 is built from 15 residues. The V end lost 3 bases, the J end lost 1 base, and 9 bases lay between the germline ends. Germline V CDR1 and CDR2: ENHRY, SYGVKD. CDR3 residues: CAISDTLKNTGELFF. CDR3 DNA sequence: TGTGCCATCAGTGATACATTAAAGAACACCGGGGAGCTGTTTTTT.

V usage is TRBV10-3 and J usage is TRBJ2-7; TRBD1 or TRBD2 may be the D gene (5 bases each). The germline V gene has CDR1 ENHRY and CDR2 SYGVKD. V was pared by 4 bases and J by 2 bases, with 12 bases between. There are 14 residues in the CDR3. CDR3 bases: TGTGCCATCAGTGTTTCTGGGGACCCCTACGAGCAGTACGTC. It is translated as CAISVSGDPYEQYV.

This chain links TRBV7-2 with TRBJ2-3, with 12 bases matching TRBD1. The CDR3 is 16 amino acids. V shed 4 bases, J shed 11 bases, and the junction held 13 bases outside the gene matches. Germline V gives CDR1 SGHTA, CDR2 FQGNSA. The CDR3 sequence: CASSSPGQGASWVQYF. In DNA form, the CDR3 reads TGTGCCAGCAGCTCCCCGGGACAGGGGGCTTCTTGGGTGCAGTATTTT.

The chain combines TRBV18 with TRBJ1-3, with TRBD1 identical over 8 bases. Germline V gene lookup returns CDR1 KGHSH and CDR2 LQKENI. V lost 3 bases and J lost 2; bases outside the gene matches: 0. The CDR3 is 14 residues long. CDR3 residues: CASSPDRAGNTIYF. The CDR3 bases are TGTGCCAGCTCACCGGACAGGGCTGGAAACACCATATATTTT.

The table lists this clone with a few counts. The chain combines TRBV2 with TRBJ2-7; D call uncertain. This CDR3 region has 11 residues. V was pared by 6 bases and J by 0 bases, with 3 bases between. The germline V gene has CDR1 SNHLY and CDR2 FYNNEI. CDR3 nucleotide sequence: TGTGCCAGCAGCCCCTCCTACGAGCAGTACTTC. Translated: CASSPSYEQYF.

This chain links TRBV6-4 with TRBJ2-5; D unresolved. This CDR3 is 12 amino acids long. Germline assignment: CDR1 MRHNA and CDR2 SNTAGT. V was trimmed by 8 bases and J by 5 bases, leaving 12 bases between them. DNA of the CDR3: TGTGCCAGCCACCCCGGACCGGAGACCCAGTACTTC. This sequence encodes CASHPGPETQYF.

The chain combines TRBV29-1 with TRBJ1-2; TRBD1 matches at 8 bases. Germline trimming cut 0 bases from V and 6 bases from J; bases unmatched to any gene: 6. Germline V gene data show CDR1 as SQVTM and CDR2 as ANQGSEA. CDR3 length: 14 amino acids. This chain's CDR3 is CSVEDMDRVDGYTF. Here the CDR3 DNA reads TGCAGCGTTGAAGATATGGACAGGGTAGATGGCTACACCTTC.

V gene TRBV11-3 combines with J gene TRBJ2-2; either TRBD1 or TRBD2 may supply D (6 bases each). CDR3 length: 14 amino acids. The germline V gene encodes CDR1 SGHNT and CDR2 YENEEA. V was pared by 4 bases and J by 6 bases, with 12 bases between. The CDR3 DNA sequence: TGTGCCAGCAGCTCAACAAGGGGGGCCGGGGAGCTGTTTTTT. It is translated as CASSSTRGAGELFF. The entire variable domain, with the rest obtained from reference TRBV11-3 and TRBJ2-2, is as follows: EAGVVQSPRYKIIEKKQPVAFWCNPISGHNTLYWYLQNLGQGPELLIRYENEEAVDDSQLPKDRFSAERLKGVDSTLKIQPAELGDSAVYLCASSSTRGAGELFFGEGSRLTVL.

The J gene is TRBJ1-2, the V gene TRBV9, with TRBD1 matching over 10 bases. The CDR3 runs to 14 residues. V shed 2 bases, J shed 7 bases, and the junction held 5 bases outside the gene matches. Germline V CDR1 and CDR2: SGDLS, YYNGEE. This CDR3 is CASSVLGQGGGYTF. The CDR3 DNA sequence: TGTGCCAGCAGCGTCCTAGGACAGGGGGGTGGCTACACCTTC.

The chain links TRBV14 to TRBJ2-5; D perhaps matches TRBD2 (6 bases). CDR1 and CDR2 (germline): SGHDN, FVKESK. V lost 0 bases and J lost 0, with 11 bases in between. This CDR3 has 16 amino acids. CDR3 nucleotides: TGTGCCAGCAGCCAAGATTCAGGGAGGTACCAAGAGACCCAGTACTTC. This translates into CASSQDSGRYQETQYF.

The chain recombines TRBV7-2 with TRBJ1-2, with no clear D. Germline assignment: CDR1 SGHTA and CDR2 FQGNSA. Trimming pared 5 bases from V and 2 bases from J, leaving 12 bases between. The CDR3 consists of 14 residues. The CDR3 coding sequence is TGTGCCAGCAGCACCGCGAGTTTGAACTATGGCTACACCTTC. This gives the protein CASSTASLNYGYTF.

DNA of the CDR3: TGTGCCACCAGCAGAGGCGGCCAGGGGCCCTCTGGAAACACCATATATTTT. Translation gives CATSRGGQGPSGNTIYF. The chain has TRBV15 and TRBJ1-3; a weak D match, TRBD1 (6 bases). The germline V gene has CDR1 LNHNV and CDR2 YYDKDF (reference sequence). Deletions cut 1 base from V and 0 bases from J, with 13 bases between. This CDR3 spans 17 amino acids.

CDR3 loop: CASLTGFNQPQHF. CDR3 in DNA: TGTGCCAGCCTGACAGGGTTTAATCAGCCCCAGCATTTT. The chain links TRBV28 to TRBJ1-5; 7 bases line up with TRBD1. The CDR3 has 13 residues. V was clipped by 8 bases and J by 4 bases; unmatched bases: 5. Per the germline V gene, CDR1 is MDHEN and CDR2 is SYDVKM. Full variable domain (outside the CDR3, taken from reference TRBV28 and TRBJ1-5): DVKVTQSSRYLVKRTGEKVFLECVQDMDHENMFWYRQDPGLGLRLIYFSYDVKMKEKGDIPEGYSVSREKKERFSLILESASTNQTSMYLCASLTGFNQPQHFGDGTRLSIL.

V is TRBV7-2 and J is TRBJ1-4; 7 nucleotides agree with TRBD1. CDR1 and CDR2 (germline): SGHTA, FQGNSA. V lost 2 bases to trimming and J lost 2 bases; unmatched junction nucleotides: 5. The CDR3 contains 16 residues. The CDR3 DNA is TGTGCCAGCAGCTTAAGACCAGGGGGGACTAATGAAAAACTGTTTTTT. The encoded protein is CASSLRPGGTNEKLFF.

As DNA, the CDR3 is TGTGCCAGCTCACCCGGGGGTCTTGGAGACTATGGCTACACCTTC. Translation gives CASSPGGLGDYGYTF. The rearrangement joins TRBV18 to TRBJ1-2; possible D gene TRBD1, 5 bases. From germline, CDR1 is KGHSH and CDR2 LQKENI. Between the trimmed V and J ends, which lost 3 bases and 3 bases, there was a span of 14 bases. This CDR3 comprises 15 residues.

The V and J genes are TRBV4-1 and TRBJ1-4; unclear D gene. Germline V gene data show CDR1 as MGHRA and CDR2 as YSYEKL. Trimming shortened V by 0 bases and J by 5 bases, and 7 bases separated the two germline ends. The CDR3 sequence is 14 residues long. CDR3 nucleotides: TGCGCCAGCAGCCAAGAGGGTCGAAATGAAAAACTGTTTTTT. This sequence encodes CASSQEGRNEKLFF.

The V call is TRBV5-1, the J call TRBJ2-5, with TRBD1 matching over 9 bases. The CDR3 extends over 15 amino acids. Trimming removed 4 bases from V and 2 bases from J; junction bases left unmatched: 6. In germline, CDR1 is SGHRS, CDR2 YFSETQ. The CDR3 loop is CASSDFDRGQETQYF. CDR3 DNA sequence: TGCGCCAGCAGCGACTTTGACAGGGGGCAAGAGACCCAGTACTTC.

CDR3 coding DNA: TGTGCCAGCAGCTTGGGGCAGGCGAACTATGGCTACACCTTC. It is translated as CASSLGQANYGYTF. The V gene is TRBV7-9, the J gene TRBJ1-2; possible D gene TRBD1, 5 bases. Trimming stripped 3 bases from V and 2 bases from J, with 10 bases between. This CDR3 has 14 amino acids. CDR1 is SEHNR and CDR2 is FQNEAQ in the germline V gene (reference sequence).

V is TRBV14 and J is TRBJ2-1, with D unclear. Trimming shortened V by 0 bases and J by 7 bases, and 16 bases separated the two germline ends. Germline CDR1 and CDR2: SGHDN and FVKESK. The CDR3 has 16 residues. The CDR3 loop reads CASSQDLGTEGNEQFF. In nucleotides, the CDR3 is TGTGCCAGCAGCCAAGATCTAGGCACAGAAGGAAATGAGCAGTTCTTC.

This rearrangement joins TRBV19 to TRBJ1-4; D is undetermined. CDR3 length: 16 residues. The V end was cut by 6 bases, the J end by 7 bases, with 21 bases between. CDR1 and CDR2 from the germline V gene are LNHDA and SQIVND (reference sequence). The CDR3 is CASSSDYPWSGEKLFF. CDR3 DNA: TGTGCCAGTAGCTCGGACTATCCTTGGTCGGGTGAAAAACTGTTTTTT.

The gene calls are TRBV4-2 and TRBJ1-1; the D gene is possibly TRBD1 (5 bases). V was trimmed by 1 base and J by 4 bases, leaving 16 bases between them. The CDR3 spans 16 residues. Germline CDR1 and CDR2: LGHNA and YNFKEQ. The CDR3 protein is CASSQVNRPRGTEAFF. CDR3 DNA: TGTGCCAGCAGCCAAGTGAACAGGCCTCGGGGCACTGAAGCTTTCTTT.

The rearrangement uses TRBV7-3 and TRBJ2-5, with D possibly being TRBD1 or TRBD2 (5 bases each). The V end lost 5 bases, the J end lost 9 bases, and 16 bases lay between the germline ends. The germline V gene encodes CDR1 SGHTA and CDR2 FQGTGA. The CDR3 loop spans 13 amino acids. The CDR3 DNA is TGTGCCAGCAGCCCGGGACCAGATGTGGCCCAGTACTTC. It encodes CASSPGPDVAQYF.